These T cell receptor beta chains were read from a single sample in a study of shared clonotypes between healthy human individuals. Generated by immunoSEQ multiplex PCR, the TCRdb table keeps only in-frame clones and is missing some. The table records some 2 million clones, about 94% of them present only once. The sequenced sample consisted of naive CD8+ T cells sorted from blood. The origin of the receptors is a man aged 18 to 29 in good health. Both conserved end residues are part of each CDR3. D genes are given only for firm matches. Not all rows give a size; the values are once, few, many and, for expanded clones, a class.

v_gene: TRBV7-6
len: 11
j_gene: TRBJ2-1
abundance: -
d_gene: -
CDR3nt: TGTGCCAGCAGCTACGGCAATGAGCAGTTCTTC
CDR3aa: CASSYGNEQFF

v_gene: TRBV11-2
len: 11
j_gene: TRBJ2-7
abundance: -
d_gene: -
CDR3nt: TGTGCCAGCAGCTCAGGACAGAGCAAGTACTTC
CDR3aa: CASSSGQSKYF

v_gene: TRBV6-5
len: 12
j_gene: TRBJ2-7
abundance: -
d_gene: -
CDR3nt: TGTGCCAGCAGTGGGACCGCTTACGAGCAGTACTTC
CDR3aa: CASSGTAYEQYF

v_gene: TRBV7-8
len: 15
j_gene: TRBJ2-1
abundance: -
d_gene: TRBD1
CDR3nt: TGTGCCAGCGGACTGCCGGGACAGGGGGTCAATGAGCAGTTCTTC
CDR3aa: CASGLPGQGVNEQFF

v_gene: TRBV28
len: 15
j_gene: TRBJ2-2
abundance: -
d_gene: -
CDR3nt: TGTGCCAGCAGCCCAGGGGGGCTAGGGACCGGGGAGCTGTTTTTT
CDR3aa: CASSPGGLGTGELFF

v_gene: TRBV27
len: 14
j_gene: TRBJ2-7
abundance: -
d_gene: TRBD1
CDR3nt: TGTGCCAGCAGACGGACAGGGGAAAAGAGCGAGCAGTACTTC
CDR3aa: CASRRTGEKSEQYF

v_gene: TRBV4-1
len: 14
j_gene: TRBJ2-1
abundance: -
d_gene: -
CDR3nt: TGCGCCAGCAGCCAAGACCCCCGGGCGGATGAGCAGTTCTTC
CDR3aa: CASSQDPRADEQFF

v_gene: TRBV5-5
len: 15
j_gene: TRBJ2-7
abundance: -
d_gene: -
CDR3nt: TGTGCCAGCAGCTTGGGTCAGGGCCAAATCTACGAGCAGTACTTC
CDR3aa: CASSLGQGQIYEQYF

v_gene: TRBV6-6
len: 12
j_gene: TRBJ2-7
abundance: -
d_gene: -
CDR3nt: TGTGCCAGCAGTTACCCCTCCTACGAGCAGTACTTC
CDR3aa: CASSYPSYEQYF

v_gene: TRBV9
len: 16
j_gene: TRBJ2-2
abundance: -
d_gene: TRBD1
CDR3nt: TGTGCCAGCAGCCCGGGGGACAGGTCTTACACCGGGGAGCTGTTTTTT
CDR3aa: CASSPGDRSYTGELFF

v_gene: TRBV10-1
len: 13
j_gene: TRBJ2-7
abundance: -
d_gene: -
CDR3nt: TGCGCCAGCAGTGAGTTCGAAAGCGACGAGCAGTACTTC
CDR3aa: CASSEFESDEQYF

v_gene: TRBV27
len: 14
j_gene: TRBJ2-5
abundance: -
d_gene: TRBD1
CDR3nt: TGTGCCAGCAGTCTCCGACAGGGTGGGGAGACCCAGTACTTC
CDR3aa: CASSLRQGGETQYF

v_gene: TRBV2
len: 16
j_gene: TRBJ1-3
abundance: -
d_gene: -
CDR3nt: TGTGCCAGCAGTCCCCCTCAGTCAGGGACTGGAAACACCATATATTTT
CDR3aa: CASSPPQSGTGNTIYF

v_gene: TRBV5-6
len: 14
j_gene: TRBJ2-5
abundance: -
d_gene: -
CDR3nt: TGTGCCAGCAGCTTTTCGACAGGCCGGGAGACCCAGTACTTC
CDR3aa: CASSFSTGRETQYF

v_gene: TRBV27
len: 15
j_gene: TRBJ2-3
abundance: once
d_gene: TRBD2
CDR3nt: TGTGCCAGCGGTGGACTAGCGGGAGGTTGGGATACGCAGTATTTT
CDR3aa: CASGGLAGGWDTQYF

v_gene: TRBV6-5
len: 14
j_gene: TRBJ1-2
abundance: -
d_gene: -
CDR3nt: TGTGCCAGCCGGGGCAGCGTTTCCCCCTATGGCTACACCTTC
CDR3aa: CASRGSVSPYGYTF

v_gene: TRBV28
len: 13
j_gene: TRBJ2-7
abundance: -
d_gene: -
CDR3nt: TGTGCCAGCAGTTGGGGACCCACCTACGAGCAGTACTTC
CDR3aa: CASSWGPTYEQYF

v_gene: TRBV4-1
len: 18
j_gene: TRBJ2-5
abundance: -
d_gene: -
CDR3nt: TGCGCCAGCAGCCAAGCGACATTCCAGGGGAGGCAGTACGAGACCCAGTACTTC
CDR3aa: CASSQATFQGRQYETQYF

v_gene: TRBV11-2
len: 16
j_gene: TRBJ2-7
abundance: -
d_gene: -
CDR3nt: TGTGCCAGCAGCGACCACACAGGGATCGCCTTCTACGAGCAGTACTTC
CDR3aa: CASSDHTGIAFYEQYF

v_gene: TRBV7-6
len: 17
j_gene: TRBJ2-1
abundance: -
d_gene: TRBD1
CDR3nt: TGTGCCAGCAGCTCTAGCTTATTAGGGGGCACCTACAATGAGCAGTTCTTC
CDR3aa: CASSSSLLGGTYNEQFF

v_gene: TRBV6-6
len: 14
j_gene: TRBJ2-5
abundance: -
d_gene: -
CDR3nt: TGTGCCAGCAGTTACTCGGGAGGCCAAGAGACCCAGTACTTC
CDR3aa: CASSYSGGQETQYF

v_gene: TRBV6-1
len: 18
j_gene: TRBJ2-5
abundance: once
d_gene: TRBD2
CDR3nt: TGTGCCAGCAGTGAACTAACTCAGCGGGAGGGGTACCAAGAGACCCAGTACTTC
CDR3aa: CASSELTQREGYQETQYF

v_gene: TRBV11-2
len: 16
j_gene: TRBJ2-1
abundance: -
d_gene: -
CDR3nt: TGTGCCAGCAGCTTAGTCGCGAGCTCGGGATACAATGAGCAGTTCTTC
CDR3aa: CASSLVASSGYNEQFF

v_gene: TRBV4-3
len: 16
j_gene: TRBJ2-3
abundance: once
d_gene: -
CDR3nt: TGCGCCAGCAGCCAAGATCTTCGGAGTGTCTCAGATACGCAGTATTTT
CDR3aa: CASSQDLRSVSDTQYF

v_gene: TRBV14
len: 16
j_gene: TRBJ2-7
abundance: -
d_gene: -
CDR3nt: TGTGCCAGCAGCCAAGTGCAGACAGACAGCACTGACGAGCAGTACTTC
CDR3aa: CASSQVQTDSTDEQYF

v_gene: TRBV6-5
len: 13
j_gene: TRBJ1-4
abundance: -
d_gene: -
CDR3nt: TGTGCCAGCAGTTACGTGGGAGATGAAAAACTGTTTTTT
CDR3aa: CASSYVGDEKLFF

v_gene: TRBV27
len: 14
j_gene: TRBJ1-2
abundance: -
d_gene: TRBD1
CDR3nt: TGTGCCAGCAGTTCCACCGGGACAGTGTATGGCTACACCTTC
CDR3aa: CASSSTGTVYGYTF

v_gene: TRBV5-6
len: 15
j_gene: TRBJ2-7
abundance: -
d_gene: -
CDR3nt: TGTGCCAGCAGCTTGGCGGTGACAGGGAGGGACGAGCAGTACTTC
CDR3aa: CASSLAVTGRDEQYF

v_gene: TRBV9
len: 14
j_gene: TRBJ2-5
abundance: -
d_gene: -
CDR3nt: TGTGCCAGCAGCGTAGGTTGGGGGGACGAGACCCAGTACTTC
CDR3aa: CASSVGWGDETQYF

v_gene: TRBV27
len: 14
j_gene: TRBJ1-2
abundance: -
d_gene: -
CDR3nt: TGTGCCAGCAGCTCACAGGGACCGAACTATGGCTACACCTTC
CDR3aa: CASSSQGPNYGYTF

v_gene: TRBV4-1
len: 17
j_gene: TRBJ1-2
abundance: -
d_gene: -
CDR3nt: TGCGCCAGCAGCCAATCAGCAAACCTGGGGGCCGCCTATGGCTACACCTTC
CDR3aa: CASSQSANLGAAYGYTF

v_gene: TRBV6-5
len: 16
j_gene: TRBJ2-7
abundance: -
d_gene: TRBD2
CDR3nt: TGTGCCAGCAGTTATTCGGCGGGAGAGTCCGCCTACGAGCAGTACTTC
CDR3aa: CASSYSAGESAYEQYF

v_gene: TRBV2
len: 15
j_gene: TRBJ2-1
abundance: -
d_gene: -
CDR3nt: TGTGCCAGCGGTGAAAGCGCGAGAAGCTACAATGAGCAGTTCTTC
CDR3aa: CASGESARSYNEQFF

v_gene: TRBV7-6
len: 16
j_gene: TRBJ2-3
abundance: -
d_gene: -
CDR3nt: TGTGCCAGCAGCTTAGACCCAGCCACGGGAGCAGATACGCAGTATTTT
CDR3aa: CASSLDPATGADTQYF

v_gene: TRBV7-9
len: 13
j_gene: TRBJ1-1
abundance: -
d_gene: -
CDR3nt: TGTGCCAGCAGCTTTGGGGACGACACTGAAGCTTTCTTT
CDR3aa: CASSFGDDTEAFF

v_gene: TRBV30
len: 16
j_gene: TRBJ2-3
abundance: -
d_gene: -
CDR3nt: TGTGCCTGGACTGGCTGGCGGGAACAAAGCACAGATACGCAGTATTTT
CDR3aa: CAWTGWREQSTDTQYF

v_gene: TRBV2
len: 14
j_gene: TRBJ2-1
abundance: -
d_gene: -
CDR3nt: TGTGCCAGCAGTGATAGGGGGTCCTACAATGAGCAGTTCTTC
CDR3aa: CASSDRGSYNEQFF

v_gene: TRBV2
len: 13
j_gene: TRBJ2-7
abundance: once
d_gene: -
CDR3nt: TGTGCCAGCAGGAAAAGGGGAACCTACGAGCAGTACTTC
CDR3aa: CASRKRGTYEQYF

v_gene: TRBV7-9
len: 13
j_gene: TRBJ1-1
abundance: -
d_gene: -
CDR3nt: TGTGCCAGCAGCCCACCGGCCGGGACTGAAGCTTTCTTT
CDR3aa: CASSPPAGTEAFF

v_gene: TRBV5-4
len: 16
j_gene: TRBJ1-1
abundance: -
d_gene: -
CDR3nt: TGTGCCAGCAGCTTGGATCCCACTCAGCTGAACACTGAAGCTTTCTTT
CDR3aa: CASSLDPTQLNTEAFF

v_gene: TRBV7-8
len: 12
j_gene: TRBJ2-7
abundance: -
d_gene: -
CDR3nt: TGTGCCAGCAGCGGCGGGTCCTACGAGCAGTACTTC
CDR3aa: CASSGGSYEQYF

v_gene: TRBV7-3
len: 15
j_gene: TRBJ2-3
abundance: -
d_gene: -
CDR3nt: TGTGCCAGCAGCCTATGGAGCGGTAGCACAGATACGCAGTATTTT
CDR3aa: CASSLWSGSTDTQYF

v_gene: TRBV2
len: 12
j_gene: TRBJ1-4
abundance: -
d_gene: -
CDR3nt: TGTGCCAGCAGTGATGGGGAGGAAAAACTGTTTTTT
CDR3aa: CASSDGEEKLFF

v_gene: TRBV30
len: 13
j_gene: TRBJ1-1
abundance: -
d_gene: TRBD1
CDR3nt: TGTGCCTGGCTGAACAGGGGGGACACTGAAGCTTTCTTT
CDR3aa: CAWLNRGDTEAFF

v_gene: TRBV27
len: 15
j_gene: TRBJ2-7
abundance: -
d_gene: TRBD2
CDR3nt: TGTGCCAGCAGTTCACCCCTAGCGGGAGCGAACGAGCAGTACTTC
CDR3aa: CASSSPLAGANEQYF

v_gene: TRBV10-3
len: 13
j_gene: TRBJ2-7
abundance: -
d_gene: -
CDR3nt: TGTGCCGTCTCACTAGACAGTTCCTACGAGCAGTACTTC
CDR3aa: CAVSLDSSYEQYF

v_gene: TRBV5-6
len: 13
j_gene: TRBJ2-7
abundance: -
d_gene: -
CDR3nt: TGTGCCAGCAGCCCAGGGTTGATCTACGAGCAGTACTTC
CDR3aa: CASSPGLIYEQYF

v_gene: TRBV5-5
len: 15
j_gene: TRBJ2-3
abundance: -
d_gene: -
CDR3nt: TGTGCCAGCAGTTCGGAACACCGAAGCACAGATACGCAGTATTTT
CDR3aa: CASSSEHRSTDTQYF

v_gene: TRBV5-6
len: 14
j_gene: TRBJ1-2
abundance: -
d_gene: -
CDR3nt: TGTGCCAGCAGCTCGCGGGGGAGGGACTATGGCTACACCTTC
CDR3aa: CASSSRGRDYGYTF

v_gene: TRBV28
len: 19
j_gene: TRBJ2-1
abundance: -
d_gene: TRBD2
CDR3nt: TGTGCCAGCAGTTTAGAGGTTAGCGGGGGGGCTTTCGCCTACAATGAGCAGTTCTTC
CDR3aa: CASSLEVSGGAFAYNEQFF

v_gene: TRBV6-6
len: 12
j_gene: TRBJ2-1
abundance: -
d_gene: -
CDR3nt: TGTGCCAGCAGCCCAGACATTAATGAGCAGTTCTTC
CDR3aa: CASSPDINEQFF

v_gene: TRBV27
len: 14
j_gene: TRBJ2-7
abundance: -
d_gene: -
CDR3nt: TGTGCCAGCAGCCAGGAGGGGGCCTCCTACGAGCAGTACTTC
CDR3aa: CASSQEGASYEQYF

v_gene: TRBV7-9
len: 12
j_gene: TRBJ2-7
abundance: -
d_gene: -
CDR3nt: TGTGCCAGCAGCTCAGCGGAGTACGAGCAGTACTTC
CDR3aa: CASSSAEYEQYF

v_gene: TRBV28
len: 17
j_gene: TRBJ2-5
abundance: -
d_gene: TRBD1
CDR3nt: TGTGCCAGCAGTCCCAACTCGGACAGGGGGTTCTCAGAGACCCAGTACTTC
CDR3aa: CASSPNSDRGFSETQYF

v_gene: TRBV11-3
len: 18
j_gene: TRBJ2-7
abundance: -
d_gene: -
CDR3nt: TGTGCCAGCAGCTTAGTGAGGCCGGTGGATCCTAAATCCTACGAGCAGTACTTC
CDR3aa: CASSLVRPVDPKSYEQYF

v_gene: TRBV2
len: 11
j_gene: TRBJ2-1
abundance: -
d_gene: -
CDR3nt: TGTGCCAGCACTCTTAGCCTGGAGCAGTTCTTC
CDR3aa: CASTLSLEQFF

v_gene: TRBV27
len: 16
j_gene: TRBJ1-5
abundance: -
d_gene: TRBD1
CDR3nt: TGTGCCAGCAGTTCCGGGACAGGGTCGGGCAATCAGCCCCAGCATTTT
CDR3aa: CASSSGTGSGNQPQHF

v_gene: TRBV10-1
len: 12
j_gene: TRBJ2-2
abundance: -
d_gene: -
CDR3nt: TGCGCCAGCTCCGAGAACACCGGGGAGCTGTTTTTT
CDR3aa: CASSENTGELFF

v_gene: TRBV11-2
len: 18
j_gene: TRBJ1-6
abundance: -
d_gene: -
CDR3nt: TGTGCCAGCAGCTTAGTGGAGGCGCCGAGCTCCTATAATTCACCCCTCCACTTT
CDR3aa: CASSLVEAPSSYNSPLHF